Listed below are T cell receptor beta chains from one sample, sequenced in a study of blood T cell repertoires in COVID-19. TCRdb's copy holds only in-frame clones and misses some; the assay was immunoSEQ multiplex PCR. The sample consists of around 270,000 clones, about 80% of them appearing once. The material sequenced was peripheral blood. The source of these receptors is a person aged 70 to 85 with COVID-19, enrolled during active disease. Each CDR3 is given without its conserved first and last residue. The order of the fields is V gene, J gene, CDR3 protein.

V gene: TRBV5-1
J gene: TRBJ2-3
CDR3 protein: ASSPRTGASDTQY

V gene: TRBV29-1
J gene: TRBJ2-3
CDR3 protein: SVEGWGGVGTDAQY

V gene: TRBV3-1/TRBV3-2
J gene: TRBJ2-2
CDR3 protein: ASSETSQRGTGELF

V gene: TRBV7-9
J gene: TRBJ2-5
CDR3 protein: ASSFRRGNQETQY

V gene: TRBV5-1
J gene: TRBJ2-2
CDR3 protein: ASSLTGSNTGELF

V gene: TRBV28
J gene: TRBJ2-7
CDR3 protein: ASSLGTGYEQY

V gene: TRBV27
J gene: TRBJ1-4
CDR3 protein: ASSLTGLIQEGEKLF

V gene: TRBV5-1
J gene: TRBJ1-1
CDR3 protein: ASSQIGGSRKTEAF

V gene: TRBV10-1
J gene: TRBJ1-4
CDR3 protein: ASSRYRRRDEKLF

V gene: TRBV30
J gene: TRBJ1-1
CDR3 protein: AWRRGGGYMNTEAF

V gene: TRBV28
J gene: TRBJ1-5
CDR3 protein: ASSPGGRWYSNQPQH

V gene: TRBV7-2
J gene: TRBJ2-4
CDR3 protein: ASSPRSGALSKNIQY

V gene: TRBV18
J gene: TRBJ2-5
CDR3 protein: ASSPRGYGETQY

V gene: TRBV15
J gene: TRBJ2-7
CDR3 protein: ATSASGHGYEQY

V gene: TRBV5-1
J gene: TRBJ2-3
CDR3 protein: ASSLGVTGKTDTQY

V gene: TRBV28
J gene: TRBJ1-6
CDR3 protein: ASSFPRQGSNSPLH

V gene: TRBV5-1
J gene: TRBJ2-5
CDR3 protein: ASSLFEGLAGDLPIPETQY

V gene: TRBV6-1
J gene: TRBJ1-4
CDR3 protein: ASSGQGPGLNEKLF

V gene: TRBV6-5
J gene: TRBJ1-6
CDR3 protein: ASTGSSYNSPLH

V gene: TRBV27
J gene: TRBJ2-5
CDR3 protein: ASSLTPGGEGETQY

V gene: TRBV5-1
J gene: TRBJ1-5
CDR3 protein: ASSSRQRLFSNQPQH

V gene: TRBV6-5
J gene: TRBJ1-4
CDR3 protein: ASGSMDRLGEKLF